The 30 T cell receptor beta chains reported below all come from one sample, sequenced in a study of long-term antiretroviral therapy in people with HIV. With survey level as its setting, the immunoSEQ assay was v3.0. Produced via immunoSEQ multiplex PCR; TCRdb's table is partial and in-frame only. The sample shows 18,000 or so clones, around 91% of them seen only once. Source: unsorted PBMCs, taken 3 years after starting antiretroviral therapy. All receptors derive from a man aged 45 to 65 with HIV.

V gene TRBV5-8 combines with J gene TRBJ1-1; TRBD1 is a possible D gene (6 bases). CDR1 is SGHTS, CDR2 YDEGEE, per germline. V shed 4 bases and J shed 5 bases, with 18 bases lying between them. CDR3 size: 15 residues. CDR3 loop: CASSPTSQGGTEAFF. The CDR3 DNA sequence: TGTGCCAGCAGCCCTACATCACAAGGGGGAACTGAAGCTTTCTTT. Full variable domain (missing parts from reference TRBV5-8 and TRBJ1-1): EAGVTQSPTHLIKTRGQQATLRCSPISGHTSVYWYQQALGLGLQFLLWYDEGEERNRGNFPPRFSGRQFPNYSSELNVNALELEDSALYLCASSPTSQGGTEAFFGQGTRLTVV.

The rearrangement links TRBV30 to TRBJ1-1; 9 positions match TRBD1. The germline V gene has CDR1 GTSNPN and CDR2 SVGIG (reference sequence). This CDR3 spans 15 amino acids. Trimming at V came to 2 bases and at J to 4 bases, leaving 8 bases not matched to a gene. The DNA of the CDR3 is TGTGCCTGGAGTCCCGGGACAGGGACCGGCACTGAAGCTTTCTTT. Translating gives CAWSPGTGTGTEAFF.

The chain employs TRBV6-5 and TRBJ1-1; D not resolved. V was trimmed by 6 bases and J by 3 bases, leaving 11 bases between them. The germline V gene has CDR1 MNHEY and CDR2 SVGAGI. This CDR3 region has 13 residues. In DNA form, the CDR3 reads TGTGCCAGCAGCCCATTCGAAGACACTGAAGCTTTCTTT. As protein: CASSPFEDTEAFF.

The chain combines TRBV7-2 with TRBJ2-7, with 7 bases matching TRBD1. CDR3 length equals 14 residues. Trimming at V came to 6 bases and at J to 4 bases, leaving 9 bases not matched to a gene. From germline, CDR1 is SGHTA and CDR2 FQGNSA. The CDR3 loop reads CASSRPGQIYEQYF. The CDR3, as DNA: TGTGCCAGCAGTCGGCCGGGACAGATTTACGAGCAGTACTTC.

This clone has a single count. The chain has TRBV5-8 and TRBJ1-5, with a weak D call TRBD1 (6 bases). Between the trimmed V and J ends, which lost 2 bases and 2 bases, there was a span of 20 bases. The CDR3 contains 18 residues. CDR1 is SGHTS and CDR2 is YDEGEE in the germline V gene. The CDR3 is CASSFPGGGRWGNQPQHF. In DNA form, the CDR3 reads TGTGCCAGCAGCTTTCCCGGGGGGGGCCGGTGGGGCAATCAGCCCCAGCATTTT. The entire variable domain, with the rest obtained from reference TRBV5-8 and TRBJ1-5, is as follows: EAGVTQSPTHLIKTRGQQATLRCSPISGHTSVYWYQQALGLGLQFLLWYDEGEERNRGNFPPRFSGRQFPNYSSELNVNALELEDSALYLCASSFPGGGRWGNQPQHFGDGTRLSIL.

For the CDR3, the DNA is TGTGCCAGCAGCTCAAAAACCGGACAGGGAGGATCACCCCTCCACTTT. Its protein product is CASSSKTGQGGSPLHF. J is TRBJ1-6 and V is TRBV5-5, with 8 bases lining up with TRBD1. Germline V CDR1 and CDR2: SGHKS, YYEKEE (reference sequence). V dropped 3 bases and J dropped 10; count of bases not matched to a gene: 12. The CDR3 sequence is 16 residues long.

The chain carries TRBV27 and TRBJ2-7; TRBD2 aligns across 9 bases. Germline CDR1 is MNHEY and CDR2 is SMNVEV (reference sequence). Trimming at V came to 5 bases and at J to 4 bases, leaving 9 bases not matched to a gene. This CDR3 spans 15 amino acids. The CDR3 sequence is CASSPLAGVLYEQYF. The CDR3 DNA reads TGTGCCAGCAGTCCCTTAGCGGGGGTTTTGTACGAGCAGTACTTC.

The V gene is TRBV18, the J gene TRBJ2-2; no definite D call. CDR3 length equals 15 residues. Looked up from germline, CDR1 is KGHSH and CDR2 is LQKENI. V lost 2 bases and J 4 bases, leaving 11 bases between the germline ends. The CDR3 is CASSPYAAGTGELFF. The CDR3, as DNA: TGTGCCAGCTCACCATATGCAGCCGGCACCGGGGAGCTGTTTTTT.

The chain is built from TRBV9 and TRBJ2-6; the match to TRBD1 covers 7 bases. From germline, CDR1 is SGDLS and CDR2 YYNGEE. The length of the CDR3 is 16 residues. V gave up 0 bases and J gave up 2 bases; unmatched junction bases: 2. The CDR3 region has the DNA TGTGCCAGCAGCGTAGGACAGGGACCTGGGGCCAACGTCCTGACTTTC. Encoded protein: CASSVGQGPGANVLTF.

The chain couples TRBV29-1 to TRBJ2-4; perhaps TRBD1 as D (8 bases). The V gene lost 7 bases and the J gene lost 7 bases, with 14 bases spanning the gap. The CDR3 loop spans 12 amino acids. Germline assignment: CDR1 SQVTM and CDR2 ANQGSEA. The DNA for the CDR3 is TGCAGCGCCGGACAGGGAGGGAACATTCAGTACTTC. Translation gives CSAGQGGNIQYF.

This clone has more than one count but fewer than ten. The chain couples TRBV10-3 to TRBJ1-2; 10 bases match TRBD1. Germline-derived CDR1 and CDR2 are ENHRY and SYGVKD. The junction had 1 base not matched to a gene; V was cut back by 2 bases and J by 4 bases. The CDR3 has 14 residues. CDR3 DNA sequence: TGTGCCATCAGTGAGGGGGACAGGGGCTATGGCTACACCTTC. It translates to CAISEGDRGYGYTF.

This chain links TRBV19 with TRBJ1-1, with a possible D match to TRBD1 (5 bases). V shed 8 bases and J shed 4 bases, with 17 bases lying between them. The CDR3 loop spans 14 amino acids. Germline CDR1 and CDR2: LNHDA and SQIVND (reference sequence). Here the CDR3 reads CASAWGGVGTEAFF. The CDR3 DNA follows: TGTGCCAGTGCCTGGGGAGGGGTTGGCACTGAAGCTTTCTTT.

The CDR3, as DNA: TGTGCCAGTAGAGACAGGGGCATAGCTTTCTTT. It specifies CASRDRGIAFF. This chain joins TRBV19 and TRBJ1-1, with 8 bases that match TRBD1. The CDR3 spans 11 residues. Germline trimming cut 6 bases from V and 10 bases from J; bases unmatched to any gene: 4. Germline V gene lookup returns CDR1 LNHDA and CDR2 SQIVND (reference sequence).

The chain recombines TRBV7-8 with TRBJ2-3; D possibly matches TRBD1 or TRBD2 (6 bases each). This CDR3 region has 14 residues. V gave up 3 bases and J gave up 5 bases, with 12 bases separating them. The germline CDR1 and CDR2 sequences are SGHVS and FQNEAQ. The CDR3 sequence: CASSFRRGLDTQYF. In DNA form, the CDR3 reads TGTGCCAGCAGCTTTCGGAGGGGGTTAGATACGCAGTATTTT.

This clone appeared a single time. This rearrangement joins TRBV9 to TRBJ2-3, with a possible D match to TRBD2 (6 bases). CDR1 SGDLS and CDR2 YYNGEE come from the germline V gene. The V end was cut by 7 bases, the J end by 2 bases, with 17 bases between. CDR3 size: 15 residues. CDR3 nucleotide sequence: TGTGCCAGCGGGGAGGTAGATGTTGACACAGATACGCAGTATTTT. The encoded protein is CASGEVDVDTDTQYF.

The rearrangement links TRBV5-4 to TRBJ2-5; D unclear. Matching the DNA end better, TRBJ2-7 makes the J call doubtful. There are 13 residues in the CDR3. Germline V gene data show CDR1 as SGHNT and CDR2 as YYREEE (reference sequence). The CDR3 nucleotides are TGTGCCAGCAGCTTGCGTGGATCCTACGAGCAGTACTTC. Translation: CASSLRGSYEQYF.

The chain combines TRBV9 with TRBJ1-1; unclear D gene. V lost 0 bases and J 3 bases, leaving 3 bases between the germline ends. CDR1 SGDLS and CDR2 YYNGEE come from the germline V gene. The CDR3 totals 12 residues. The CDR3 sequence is CASSVEDTEAFF. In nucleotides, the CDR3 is TGTGCCAGCAGCGTAGAGGACACTGAAGCTTTCTTT.

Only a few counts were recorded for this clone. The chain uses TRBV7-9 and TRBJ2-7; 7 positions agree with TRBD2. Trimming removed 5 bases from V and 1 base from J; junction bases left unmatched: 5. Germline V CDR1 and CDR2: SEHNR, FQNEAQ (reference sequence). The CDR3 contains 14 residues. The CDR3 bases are TGTGCCAGCAGCCCGGGACTAACTTCCTACGAGCAGTACTTC. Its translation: CASSPGLTSYEQYF.

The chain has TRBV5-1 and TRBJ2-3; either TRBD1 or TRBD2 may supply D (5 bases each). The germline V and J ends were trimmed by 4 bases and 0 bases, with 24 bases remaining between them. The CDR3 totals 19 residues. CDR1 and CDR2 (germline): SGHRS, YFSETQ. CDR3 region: CASSVPPGPTSISTDTQYF. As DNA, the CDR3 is TGCGCCAGCAGCGTCCCTCCGGGACCGACTTCGATTAGCACAGATACGCAGTATTTT.

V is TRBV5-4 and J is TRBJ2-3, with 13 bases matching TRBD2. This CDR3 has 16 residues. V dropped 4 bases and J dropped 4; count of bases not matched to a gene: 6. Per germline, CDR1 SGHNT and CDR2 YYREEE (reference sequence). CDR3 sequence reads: CASSTGTSGAADTQYF. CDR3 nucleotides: TGTGCCAGCAGCACCGGGACTAGCGGGGCCGCAGATACGCAGTATTTT.

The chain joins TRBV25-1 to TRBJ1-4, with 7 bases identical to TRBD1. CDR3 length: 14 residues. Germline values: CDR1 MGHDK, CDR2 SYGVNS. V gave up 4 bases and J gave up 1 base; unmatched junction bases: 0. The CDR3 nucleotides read TGTGCCAGCAGTGGACAGGGAACTAATGAAAAACTGTTTTTT. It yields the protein CASSGQGTNEKLFF.

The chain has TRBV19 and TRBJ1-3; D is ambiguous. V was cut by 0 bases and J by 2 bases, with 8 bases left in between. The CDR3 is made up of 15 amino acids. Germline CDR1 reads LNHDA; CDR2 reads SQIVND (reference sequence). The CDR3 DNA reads TGTGCCAGTAGTATAGACGGTGAGGCTGGAAACACCATATATTTT. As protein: CASSIDGEAGNTIYF.

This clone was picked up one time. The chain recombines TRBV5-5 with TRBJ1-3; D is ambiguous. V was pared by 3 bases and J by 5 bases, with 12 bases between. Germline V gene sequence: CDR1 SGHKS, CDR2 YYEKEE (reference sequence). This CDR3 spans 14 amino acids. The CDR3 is CASSSGGLRNTIYF. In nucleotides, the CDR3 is TGTGCCAGCAGCTCGGGTGGACTGCGAAACACCATATATTTT.

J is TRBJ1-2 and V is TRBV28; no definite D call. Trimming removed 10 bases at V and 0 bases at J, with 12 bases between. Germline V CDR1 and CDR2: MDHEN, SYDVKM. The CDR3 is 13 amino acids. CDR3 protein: CATLETSNYGYTF. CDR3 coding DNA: TGTGCCACTTTAGAAACATCTAACTATGGCTACACCTTC.

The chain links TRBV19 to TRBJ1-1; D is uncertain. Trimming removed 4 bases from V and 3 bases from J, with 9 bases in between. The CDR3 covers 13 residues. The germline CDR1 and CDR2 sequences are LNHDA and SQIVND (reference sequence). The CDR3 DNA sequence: TGTGCCAGTAGTACCCCATCCCACACTGAAGCTTTCTTT. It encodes CASSTPSHTEAFF.

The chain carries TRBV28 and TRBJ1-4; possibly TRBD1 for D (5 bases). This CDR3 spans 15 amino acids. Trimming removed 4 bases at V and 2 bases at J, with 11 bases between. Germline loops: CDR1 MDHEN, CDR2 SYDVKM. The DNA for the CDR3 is TGTGCCAGCAGTTCCCTGTGGGACACTAATGAAAAACTGTTTTTT. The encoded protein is CASSSLWDTNEKLFF.

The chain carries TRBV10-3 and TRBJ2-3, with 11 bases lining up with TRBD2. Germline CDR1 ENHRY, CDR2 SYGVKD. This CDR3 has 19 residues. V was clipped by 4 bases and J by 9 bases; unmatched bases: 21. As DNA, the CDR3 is TGTGCCATCAGTGTTGAACTAGCGGGGGCATCCACAGATAGAGAGACGCAGTATTTT. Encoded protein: CAISVELAGASTDRETQYF.

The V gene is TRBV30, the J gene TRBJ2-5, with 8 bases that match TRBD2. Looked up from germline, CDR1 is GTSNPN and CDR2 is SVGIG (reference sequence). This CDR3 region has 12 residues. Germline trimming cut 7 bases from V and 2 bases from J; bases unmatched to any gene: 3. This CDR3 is CASLAGQETQYF. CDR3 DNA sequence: TGTGCCTCGTTAGCGGGGCAAGAGACCCAGTACTTC.

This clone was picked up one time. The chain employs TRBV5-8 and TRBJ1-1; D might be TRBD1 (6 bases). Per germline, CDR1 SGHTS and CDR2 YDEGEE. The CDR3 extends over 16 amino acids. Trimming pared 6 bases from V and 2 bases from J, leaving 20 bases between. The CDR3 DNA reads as TGTGCCAGCAACCCAAGTCAGGGGCGCATCAACACTGAAGCTTTCTTT. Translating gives CASNPSQGRINTEAFF. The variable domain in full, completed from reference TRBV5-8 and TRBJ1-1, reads EAGVTQSPTHLIKTRGQQATLRCSPISGHTSVYWYQQALGLGLQFLLWYDEGEERNRGNFPPRFSGRQFPNYSSELNVNALELEDSALYLCASNPSQGRINTEAFFGQGTRLTVV.

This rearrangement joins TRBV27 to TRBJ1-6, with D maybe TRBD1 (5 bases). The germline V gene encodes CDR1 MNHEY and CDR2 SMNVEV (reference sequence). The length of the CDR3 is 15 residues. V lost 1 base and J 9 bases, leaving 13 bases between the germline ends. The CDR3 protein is CASSLFGGIGSPLHF. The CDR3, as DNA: TGTGCCAGCAGTTTATTTGGGGGGATCGGTTCACCCCTCCACTTT.